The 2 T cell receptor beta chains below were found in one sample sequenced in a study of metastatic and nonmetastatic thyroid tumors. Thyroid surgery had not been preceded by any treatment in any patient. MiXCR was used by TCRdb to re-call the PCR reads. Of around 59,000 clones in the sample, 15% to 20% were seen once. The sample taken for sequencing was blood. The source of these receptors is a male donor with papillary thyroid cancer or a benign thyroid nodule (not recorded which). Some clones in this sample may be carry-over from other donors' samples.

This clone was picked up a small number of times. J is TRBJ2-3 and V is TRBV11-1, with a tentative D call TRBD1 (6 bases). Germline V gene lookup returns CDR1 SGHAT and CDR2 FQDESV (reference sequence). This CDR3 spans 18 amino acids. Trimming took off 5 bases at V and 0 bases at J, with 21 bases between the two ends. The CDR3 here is CASSLVQGADPSTDTQYF. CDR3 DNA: TGTGCCAGCAGCCTTGTACAGGGAGCGGATCCCAGCACAGATACGCAGTATTTT.

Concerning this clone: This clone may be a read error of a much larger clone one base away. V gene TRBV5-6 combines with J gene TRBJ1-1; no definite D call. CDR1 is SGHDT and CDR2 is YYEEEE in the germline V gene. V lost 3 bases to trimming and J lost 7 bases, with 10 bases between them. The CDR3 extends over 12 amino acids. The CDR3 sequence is CASSSIGIEAFF. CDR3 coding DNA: TGTGCCAGCAGCTCGATAGGGATTGAAGCTTTCTTT.